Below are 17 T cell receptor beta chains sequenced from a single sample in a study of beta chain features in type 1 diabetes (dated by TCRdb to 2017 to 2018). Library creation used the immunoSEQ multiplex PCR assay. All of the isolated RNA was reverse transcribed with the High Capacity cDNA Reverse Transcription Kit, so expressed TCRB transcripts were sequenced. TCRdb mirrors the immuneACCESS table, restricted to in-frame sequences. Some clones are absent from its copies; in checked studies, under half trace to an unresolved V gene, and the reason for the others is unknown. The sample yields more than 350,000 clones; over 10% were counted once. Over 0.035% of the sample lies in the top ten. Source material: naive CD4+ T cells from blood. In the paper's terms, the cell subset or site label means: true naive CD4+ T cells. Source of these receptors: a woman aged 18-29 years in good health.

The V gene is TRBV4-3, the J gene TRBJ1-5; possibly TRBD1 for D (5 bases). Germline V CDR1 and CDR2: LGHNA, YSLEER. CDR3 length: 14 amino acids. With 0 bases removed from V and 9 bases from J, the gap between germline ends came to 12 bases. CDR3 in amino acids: CASSQENRGAPQHF. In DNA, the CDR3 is TGCGCCAGCAGCCAAGAGAACAGAGGGGCGCCCCAGCATTTT.

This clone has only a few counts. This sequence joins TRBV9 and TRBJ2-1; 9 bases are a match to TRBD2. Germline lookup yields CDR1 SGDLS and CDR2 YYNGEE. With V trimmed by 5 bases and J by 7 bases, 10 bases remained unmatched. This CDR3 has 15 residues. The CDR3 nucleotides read TGTGCCAGCAGTGCTAGCGGGATTGCTACAAATGAGCAGTTCTTC. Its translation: CASSASGIATNEQFF.

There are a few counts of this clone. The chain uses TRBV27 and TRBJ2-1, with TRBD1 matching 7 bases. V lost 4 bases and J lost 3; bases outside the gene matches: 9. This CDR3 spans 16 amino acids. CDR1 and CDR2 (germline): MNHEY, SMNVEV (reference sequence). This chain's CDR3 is CASSSLRDRNYNEQFF. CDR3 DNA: TGTGCCAGCAGTTCCCTCCGGGACAGAAACTACAATGAGCAGTTCTTC.

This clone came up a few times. The CDR3, as DNA: TGCAGCGTTGTGGACAGGGCAGACTACGAGCAGTACTTC. It is translated as CSVVDRADYEQYF. The chain combines TRBV29-1 with TRBJ2-7, with 8 bases aligning to TRBD1. CDR1 and CDR2 (germline): SQVTM, ANQGSEA. V shed 4 bases and J 3 bases; nucleotides not matched to a gene: 5. CDR3 length equals 13 residues.

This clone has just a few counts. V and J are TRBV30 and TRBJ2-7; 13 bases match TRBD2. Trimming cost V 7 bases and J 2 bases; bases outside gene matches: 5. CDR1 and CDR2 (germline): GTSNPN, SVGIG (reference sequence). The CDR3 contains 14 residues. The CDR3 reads CASPGLAGTYEQYF. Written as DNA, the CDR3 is TGTGCCTCGCCGGGACTAGCGGGAACCTACGAGCAGTACTTC.

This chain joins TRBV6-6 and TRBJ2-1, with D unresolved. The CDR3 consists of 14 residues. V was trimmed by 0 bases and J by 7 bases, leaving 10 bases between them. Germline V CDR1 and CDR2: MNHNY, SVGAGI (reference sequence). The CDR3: CASSYSGVGNEQFF. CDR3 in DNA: TGTGCCAGCAGTTACTCTGGCGTGGGGAATGAGCAGTTCTTC.

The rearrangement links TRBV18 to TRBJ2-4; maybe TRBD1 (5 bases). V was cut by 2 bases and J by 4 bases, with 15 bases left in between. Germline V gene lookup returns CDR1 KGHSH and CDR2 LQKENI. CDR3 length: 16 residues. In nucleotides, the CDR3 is TGTGCCAGCTCACCATCGGTCAGCCGGACAAAAAACATTCAGTACTTC. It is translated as CASSPSVSRTKNIQYF. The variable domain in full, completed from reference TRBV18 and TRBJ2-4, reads NAGVMQNPRHLVRRRGQEARLRCSPMKGHSHVYWYRQLPEEGLKFMVYLQKENIIDESGMPKERFSAEFPKEGPSILRIQQVVRGDSAAYFCASSPSVSRTKNIQYFGAGTRLSVL.

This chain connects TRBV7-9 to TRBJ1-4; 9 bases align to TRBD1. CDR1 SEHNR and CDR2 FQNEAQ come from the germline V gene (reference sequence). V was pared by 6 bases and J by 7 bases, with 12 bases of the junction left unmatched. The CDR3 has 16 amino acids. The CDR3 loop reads CASSLTGTGMSEKLFF. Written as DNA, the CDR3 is TGTGCCAGCAGTTTAACCGGGACAGGGATGTCTGAAAAACTGTTTTTT.

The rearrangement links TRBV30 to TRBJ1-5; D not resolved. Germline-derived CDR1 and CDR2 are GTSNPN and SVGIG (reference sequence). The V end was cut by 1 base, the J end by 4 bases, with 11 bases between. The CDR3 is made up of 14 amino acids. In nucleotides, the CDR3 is TGTGCCTGGAGTGCCGCTTTGGGGAATCAGCCCCAGCATTTT. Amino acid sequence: CAWSAALGNQPQHF.

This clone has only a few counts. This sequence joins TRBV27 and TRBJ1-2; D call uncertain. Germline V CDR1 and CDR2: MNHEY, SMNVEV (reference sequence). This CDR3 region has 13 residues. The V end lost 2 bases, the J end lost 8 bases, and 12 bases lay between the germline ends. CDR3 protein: CASSLGTAGGYTF. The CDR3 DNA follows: TGTGCCAGCAGTTTAGGTACTGCGGGAGGCTACACCTTC.

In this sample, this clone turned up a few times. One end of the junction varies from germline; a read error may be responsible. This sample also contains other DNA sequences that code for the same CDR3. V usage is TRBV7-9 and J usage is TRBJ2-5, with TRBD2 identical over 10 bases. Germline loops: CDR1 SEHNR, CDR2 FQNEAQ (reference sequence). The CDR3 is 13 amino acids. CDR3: CASSLAGVETQYF. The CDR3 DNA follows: TGTGCCAGCAGCCTAGCGGGAGTTGAGACCCAGTACTTC.

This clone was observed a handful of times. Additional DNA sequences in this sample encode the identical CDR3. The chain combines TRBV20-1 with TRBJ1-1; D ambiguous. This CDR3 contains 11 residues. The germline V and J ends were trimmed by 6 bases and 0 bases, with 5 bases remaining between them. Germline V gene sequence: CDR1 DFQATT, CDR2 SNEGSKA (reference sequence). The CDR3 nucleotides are TGCAGTGCCCCGCTGAACACTGAAGCTTTCTTT. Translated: CSAPLNTEAFF.

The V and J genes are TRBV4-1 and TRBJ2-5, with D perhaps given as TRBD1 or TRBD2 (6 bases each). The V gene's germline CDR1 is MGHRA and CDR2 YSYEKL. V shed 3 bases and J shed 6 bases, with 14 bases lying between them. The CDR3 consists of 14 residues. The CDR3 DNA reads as TGCGCCAGCAGCCAGATCGGGGGCCCAAAGACCCAGTACTTC. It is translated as CASSQIGGPKTQYF.

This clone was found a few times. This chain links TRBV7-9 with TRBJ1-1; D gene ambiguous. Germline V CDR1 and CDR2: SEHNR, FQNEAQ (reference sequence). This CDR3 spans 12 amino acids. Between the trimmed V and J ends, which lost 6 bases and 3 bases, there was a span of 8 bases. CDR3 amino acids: CASRQRDTEAFF. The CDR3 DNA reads TGTGCCAGCAGGCAAAGGGACACTGAAGCTTTCTTT.

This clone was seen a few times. The CDR3 spells CASSPGRYNEQFF. DNA of the CDR3: TGTGCCAGCAGTCCTGGACGGTACAATGAGCAGTTCTTC. The V and J genes are TRBV28 and TRBJ2-1; D ambiguous. This CDR3 is 13 amino acids long. Trimming removed 5 bases at V and 4 bases at J, with 9 bases between. Per the germline V gene, CDR1 is MDHEN and CDR2 is SYDVKM.

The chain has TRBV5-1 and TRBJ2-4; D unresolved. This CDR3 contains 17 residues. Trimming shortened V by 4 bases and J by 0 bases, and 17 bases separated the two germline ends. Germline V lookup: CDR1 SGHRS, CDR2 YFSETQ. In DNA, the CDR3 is TGCGCCAGCAGCCATTCCGGGTGGTCATTAGCCAAAAACATTCAGTACTTC. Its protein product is CASSHSGWSLAKNIQYF.

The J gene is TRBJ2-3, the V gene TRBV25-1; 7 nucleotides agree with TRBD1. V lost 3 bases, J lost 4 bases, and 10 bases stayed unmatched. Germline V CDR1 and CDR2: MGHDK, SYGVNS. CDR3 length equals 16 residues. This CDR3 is CASSDAKGAWSDTQYF. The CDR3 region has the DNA TGTGCCAGCAGTGACGCCAAGGGGGCTTGGTCAGATACGCAGTATTTT.